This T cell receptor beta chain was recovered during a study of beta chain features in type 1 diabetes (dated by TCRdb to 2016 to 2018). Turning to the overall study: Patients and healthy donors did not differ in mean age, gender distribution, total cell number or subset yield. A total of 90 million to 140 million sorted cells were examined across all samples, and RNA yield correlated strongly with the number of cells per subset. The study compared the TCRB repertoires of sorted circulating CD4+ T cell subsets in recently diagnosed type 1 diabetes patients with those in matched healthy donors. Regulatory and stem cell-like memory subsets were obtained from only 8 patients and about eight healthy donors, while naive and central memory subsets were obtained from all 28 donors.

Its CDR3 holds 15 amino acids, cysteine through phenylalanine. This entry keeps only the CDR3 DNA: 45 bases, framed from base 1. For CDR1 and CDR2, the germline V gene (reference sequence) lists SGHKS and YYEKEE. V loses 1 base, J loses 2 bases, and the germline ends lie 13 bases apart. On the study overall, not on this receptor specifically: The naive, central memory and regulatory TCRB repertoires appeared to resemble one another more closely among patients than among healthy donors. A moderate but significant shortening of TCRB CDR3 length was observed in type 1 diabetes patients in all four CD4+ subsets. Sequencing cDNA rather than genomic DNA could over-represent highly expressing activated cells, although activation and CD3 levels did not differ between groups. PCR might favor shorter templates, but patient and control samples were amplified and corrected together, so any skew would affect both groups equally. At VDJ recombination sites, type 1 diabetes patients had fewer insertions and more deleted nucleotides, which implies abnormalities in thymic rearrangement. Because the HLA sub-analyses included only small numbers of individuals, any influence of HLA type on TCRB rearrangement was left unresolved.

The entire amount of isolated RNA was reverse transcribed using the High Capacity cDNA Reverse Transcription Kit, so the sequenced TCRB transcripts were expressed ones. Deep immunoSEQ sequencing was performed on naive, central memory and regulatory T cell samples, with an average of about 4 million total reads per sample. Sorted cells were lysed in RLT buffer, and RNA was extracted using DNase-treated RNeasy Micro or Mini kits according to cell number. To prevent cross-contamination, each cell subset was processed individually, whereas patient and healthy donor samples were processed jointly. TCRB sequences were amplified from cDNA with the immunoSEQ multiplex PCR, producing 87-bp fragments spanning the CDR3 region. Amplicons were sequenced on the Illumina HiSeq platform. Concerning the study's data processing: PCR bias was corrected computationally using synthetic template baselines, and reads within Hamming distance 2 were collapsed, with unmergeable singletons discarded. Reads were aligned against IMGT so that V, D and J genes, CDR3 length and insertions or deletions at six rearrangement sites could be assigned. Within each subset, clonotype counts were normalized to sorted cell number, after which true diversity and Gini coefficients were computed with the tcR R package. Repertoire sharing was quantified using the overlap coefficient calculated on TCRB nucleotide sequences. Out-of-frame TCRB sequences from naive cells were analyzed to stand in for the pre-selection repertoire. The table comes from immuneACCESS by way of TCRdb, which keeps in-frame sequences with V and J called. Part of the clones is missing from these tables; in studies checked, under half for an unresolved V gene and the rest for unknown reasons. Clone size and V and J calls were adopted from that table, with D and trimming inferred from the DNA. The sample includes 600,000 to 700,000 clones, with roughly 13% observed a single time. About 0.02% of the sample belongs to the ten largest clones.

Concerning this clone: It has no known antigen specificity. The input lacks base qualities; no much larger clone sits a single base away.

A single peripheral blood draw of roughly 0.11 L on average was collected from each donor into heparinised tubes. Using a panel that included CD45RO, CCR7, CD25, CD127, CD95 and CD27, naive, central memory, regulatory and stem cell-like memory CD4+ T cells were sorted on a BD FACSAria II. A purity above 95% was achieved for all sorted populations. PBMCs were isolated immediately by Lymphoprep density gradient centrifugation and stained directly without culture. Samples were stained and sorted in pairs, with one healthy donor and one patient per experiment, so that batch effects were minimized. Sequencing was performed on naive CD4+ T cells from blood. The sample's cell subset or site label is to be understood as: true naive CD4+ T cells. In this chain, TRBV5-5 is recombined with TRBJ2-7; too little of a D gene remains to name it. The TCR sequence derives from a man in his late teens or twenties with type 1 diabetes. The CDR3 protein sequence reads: CASSLLVAATYEQYF. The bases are TGTGCCAGCAGCTTGTTAGTGGCAGCTACCTACGAGCAGTACTTC.